These 13 T cell receptor beta chains came from one sample sequenced in a study of T-cell memory formation after mild COVID-19. TCRdb fed the 5' RACE reads into MiXCR, producing one record per CDR3 protein. This table holds about 110,000 distinct CDR3 sequences, 18% found once. Sequencing was carried out using PBMCs or a T cell subset sorted from them (not recorded which). Receptors were obtained from a man between 18 and 29 years old who had mild COVID-19 (a few samples of this study predate the infection). Cell type and time point are not known.

The chain recombines TRBV7-2 with TRBJ1-2; D not resolved. The germline V gene encodes CDR1 SGHTA and CDR2 FQGNSA. The CDR3 totals 16 residues. Trimming cost V 4 bases and J 0 bases, with 15 bases left between them. For the CDR3, the DNA is TGTGCCAGCAGCTCCCCTGACCGTAGAGCTAACTATGGCTACACCTTC. Translated: CASSSPDRRANYGYTF. Supplemented by reference TRBV7-2 and TRBJ1-2, the full variable domain reads GAGVSQSPSNKVTEKGKDVELRCDPISGHTALYWYRQSLGQGLEFLIYFQGNSAPDKSGLPSDRFSAERTGGSVSTLTIQRTQQEDSAVYLCASSSPDRRANYGYTFGSGTRLTVV.

V is TRBV14 and J is TRBJ2-6, with TRBD1 identical over 8 bases. The V segment lost 4 bases and the J segment 0 bases; nucleotides outside the gene matches: 8. From germline, CDR1 is SGHDN and CDR2 FVKESK. CDR3 length: 18 amino acids. The CDR3 sequence is CASSPWTGKSSGANVLTF. The CDR3 DNA reads TGTGCCAGCAGCCCCTGGACAGGGAAGTCCTCTGGGGCCAACGTCCTGACTTTC.

This chain joins TRBV23-1 and TRBJ2-1; no definite D call. TRBV23-1 is flagged as an ORF with uncertain function. Trimming took off 4 bases at V and 2 bases at J, with 21 bases between the two ends. This CDR3 region has 18 residues. The CDR3 DNA reads TGCGCCAGCAGTCGCCGGAAGTCCAAGGTCGACACCTACAATGAGCAGTTCTTC. Encoded protein: CASSRRKSKVDTYNEQFF.

The chain joins TRBV20-1 to TRBJ2-3; D gene unclear. CDR3 length: 12 amino acids. V lost 1 base to trimming and J lost 1 base, with 3 bases between them. Germline V CDR1 and CDR2: DFQATT, SNEGSKA (reference sequence). The CDR3 sequence: CSARGGTDTQYF. Here the CDR3 DNA reads TGCAGTGCTAGAGGGGGCACAGATACGCAGTATTTT.

The chain combines TRBV27 with TRBJ1-1; D is unclear. Germline values: CDR1 MNHEY, CDR2 SMNVEV (reference sequence). The CDR3 length is 12 residues. Trimming pared 6 bases from V and 4 bases from J, leaving 9 bases between. The DNA of the CDR3 is TGTGCCAGCAGGTCGGGCGGCACTGAAGCTTTCTTT. Amino acid sequence: CASRSGGTEAFF.

CDR3 protein: CASSLVSGNQPQHF. The CDR3, as DNA: TGTGCCAGCAGCTTAGTCTCTGGCAATCAGCCCCAGCATTTT. V gene TRBV11-2 combines with J gene TRBJ1-5, with unresolved D. V was clipped by 1 base and J by 2 bases, with 6 bases between them. From germline, CDR1 is SGHAT and CDR2 FQNNGV. The CDR3 contains 14 residues.

This clonotype has just a few counts. V and J are TRBV12-3 or TRBV12-4 and TRBJ1-2; D not certain. V lost 1 base, J lost 6 bases, and 6 bases lay in between. The CDR3 loop spans 12 amino acids. The chain's CDR3 is CASSLVLHGYTF. CDR3 coding DNA: TGTGCCAGCAGTTTAGTCCTCCATGGCTACACCTTC.

This chain joins TRBV2 and TRBJ2-3, with 10 bases aligning to TRBD2. This CDR3 contains 16 residues. V gave up 4 bases and J gave up 0 bases; unmatched junction bases: 4. The germline V gene has CDR1 SNHLY and CDR2 FYNNEI. The CDR3 DNA reads as TGTGCCAGCAGTGGGGCTAGCGGGGGCAGCACAGATACGCAGTATTTT. Encoded protein: CASSGASGGSTDTQYF.

This clonotype appeared a few times. This rearrangement joins TRBV20-1 to TRBJ2-1; no firm D call. This CDR3 contains 13 residues. Looked up from germline, CDR1 is DFQATT and CDR2 is SNEGSKA (reference sequence). Trimming took 5 bases from V and 9 from J, leaving 17 bases between them. Here the CDR3 DNA reads TGCAGTGCTTGGCGAGACTCTCCCAGTGAGCAGTTCTTC. Residues: CSAWRDSPSEQFF.

The genes are TRBV7-9 and TRBJ2-3, with D possibly being TRBD1 or TRBD2 (6 bases each). Trimming removed 7 bases at V and 2 bases at J, with 16 bases between. This CDR3 is built from 15 residues. In germline, CDR1 is SEHNR, CDR2 FQNEAQ (reference sequence). The DNA for the CDR3 is TGTGCCAGCAACAAGAGAGGGGGGAACACAGATACGCAGTATTTT. Protein sequence: CASNKRGGNTDTQYF.

This sequence joins TRBV9 and TRBJ2-3, with 12 bases that match TRBD1. From germline, CDR1 is SGDLS and CDR2 YYNGEE. Trimming took 3 bases from V and 4 from J; bases not matched to a gene: 6. The CDR3 runs to 16 residues. CDR3 sequence: CASSGTGTGGPDTQYF. The CDR3 DNA is TGTGCCAGCAGCGGGACCGGGACAGGGGGCCCAGATACGCAGTATTTT.

This clonotype turned up a few times. The gene calls are TRBV12-3 or TRBV12-4 and TRBJ1-5; D remains unclear. Deletions cut 8 bases from V and 2 bases from J, with 13 bases between. The CDR3 is 14 residues long. The CDR3 region is CASGNGRRNQPQHF. In nucleotides, the CDR3 is TGTGCCAGCGGTAATGGACGACGCAATCAGCCCCAGCATTTT.

The rearrangement joins TRBV11-2 to TRBJ1-1; TRBD1 matches 7 bases. This CDR3 contains 13 residues. V lost 5 bases, J lost 8 bases, and 8 bases stayed unmatched. The germline V gene encodes CDR1 SGHAT and CDR2 FQNNGV. The CDR3 loop reads CASSVGDSGEAFF. For the CDR3, the DNA is TGTGCCAGCAGCGTCGGGGACAGCGGAGAAGCTTTCTTT.